The 2 T cell receptor beta chains below all came from one sample that was sequenced in a study of OX40 agonist ivuxolimab in advanced cancers. Receptors were amplified or captured by the immunoSEQ multiplex PCR assay. This is the immuneACCESS table as TCRdb keeps it, with only in-frame sequences that have V and J called. A part of the clones is gone; compared with another copy, unresolved V genes explain less than half, and the rest is unexplained. The sample table contains around 35,000 clones; only one count was recorded for approximately 86% of them. Together, the top ten hold about 40% of the sample. Sample: CD4+ or CD8+ T cells sorted from blood, taken in a trial of the OX40 agonist ivuxolimab. The receptors stem from an adult with an advanced solid tumor such as melanoma, head and neck, liver or kidney cancer.

The chain combines TRBV5-4 with TRBJ2-3; 8 nucleotides line up with TRBD2. This CDR3 comprises 16 residues. CDR1 SGHNT and CDR2 YYREEE come from the germline V gene (reference sequence). V lost 4 bases to trimming and J lost 0 bases; unmatched junction nucleotides: 7. CDR3 amino acids: CASSPGGPGSTDTQYF. CDR3 coding DNA: TGTGCCAGCAGCCCGGGGGGGCCCGGCAGCACAGATACGCAGTATTTT.

This chain links TRBV14 with TRBJ2-2; D is possibly TRBD2 (5 bases). CDR3 length: 15 residues. V lost 8 bases, J lost 0 bases, and 13 bases lay in between. CDR1 is SGHDN, CDR2 FVKESK, per germline. The CDR3 loop is CASFGGVANTGELFF. The CDR3 DNA is TGTGCCAGCTTCGGAGGAGTGGCGAACACCGGGGAGCTGTTTTTT.